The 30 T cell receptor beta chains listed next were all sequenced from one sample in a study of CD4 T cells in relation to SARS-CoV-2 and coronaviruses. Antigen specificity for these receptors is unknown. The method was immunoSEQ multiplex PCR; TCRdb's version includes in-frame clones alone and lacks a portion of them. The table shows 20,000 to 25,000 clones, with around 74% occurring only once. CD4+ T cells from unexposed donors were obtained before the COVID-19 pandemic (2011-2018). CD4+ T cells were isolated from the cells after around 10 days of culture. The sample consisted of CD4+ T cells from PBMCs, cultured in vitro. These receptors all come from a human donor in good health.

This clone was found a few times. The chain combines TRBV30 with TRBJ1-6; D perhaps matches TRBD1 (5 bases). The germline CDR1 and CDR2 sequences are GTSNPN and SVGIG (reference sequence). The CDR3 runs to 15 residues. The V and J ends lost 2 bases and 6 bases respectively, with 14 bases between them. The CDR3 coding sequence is TGTGCCTGGAGTTCAGCGCGGGGGGGTAATTCACCCCTCCACTTT. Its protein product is CAWSSARGGNSPLHF.

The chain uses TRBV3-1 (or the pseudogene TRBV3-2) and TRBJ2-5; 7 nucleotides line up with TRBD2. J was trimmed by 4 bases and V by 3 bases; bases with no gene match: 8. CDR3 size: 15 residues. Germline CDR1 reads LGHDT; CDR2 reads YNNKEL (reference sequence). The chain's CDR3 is CASSHAAGRVETQYF. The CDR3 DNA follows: TGTGCCAGCAGCCATGCAGCAGGGAGGGTAGAGACCCAGTACTTC.

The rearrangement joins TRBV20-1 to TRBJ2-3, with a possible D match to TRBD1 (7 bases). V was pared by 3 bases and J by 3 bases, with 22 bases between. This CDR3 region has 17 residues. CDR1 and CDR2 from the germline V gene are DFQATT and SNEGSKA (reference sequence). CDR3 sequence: CSASGTQTGFRTDTQYF. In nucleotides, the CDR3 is TGCAGTGCTAGTGGGACTCAGACAGGGTTTCGGACAGATACGCAGTATTTT.

Written as DNA, the CDR3 is TGTGCCAGCAGTGAACAGGGAGGCACTGAAGCTTTCTTT. It translates to CASSEQGGTEAFF. The chain employs TRBV2 and TRBJ1-1; D is possibly TRBD1 (5 bases). Between the trimmed V and J ends, which lost 2 bases and 4 bases, there was a span of 8 bases. CDR3 size: 13 residues. Per germline, CDR1 SNHLY and CDR2 FYNNEI.

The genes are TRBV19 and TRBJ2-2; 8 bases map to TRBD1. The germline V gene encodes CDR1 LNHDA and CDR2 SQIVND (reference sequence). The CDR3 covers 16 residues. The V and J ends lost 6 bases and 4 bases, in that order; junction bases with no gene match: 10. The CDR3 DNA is TGTGCCAGTAGGACCCGGACAGGGACTTTCACCGGGGAGCTGTTTTTT. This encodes CASRTRTGTFTGELFF.

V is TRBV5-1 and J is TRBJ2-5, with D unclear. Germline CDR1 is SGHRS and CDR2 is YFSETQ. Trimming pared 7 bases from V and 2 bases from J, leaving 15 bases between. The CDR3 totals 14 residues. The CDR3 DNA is TGCGCCAGCGGGGTAACAGCCTTACAAGAGACCCAGTACTTC. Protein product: CASGVTALQETQYF.

The CDR3 region has the DNA TGTGCCAGCCGGGACAGGGAAATGAACACTGAAGCTTTCTTT. Translated, it gives CASRDREMNTEAFF. This chain links TRBV6-5 with TRBJ1-1, with 9 nucleotides matching TRBD1. V was pared by 8 bases and J by 0 bases, with 4 bases of the junction left unmatched. Germline V CDR1 and CDR2: MNHEY, SVGAGI. The CDR3 covers 14 residues.

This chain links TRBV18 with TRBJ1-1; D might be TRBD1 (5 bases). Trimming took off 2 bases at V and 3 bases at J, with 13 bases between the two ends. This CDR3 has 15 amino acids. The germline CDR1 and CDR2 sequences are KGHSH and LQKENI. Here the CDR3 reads CASSPKTGGDTEAFF. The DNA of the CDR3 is TGTGCCAGCTCACCAAAGACGGGGGGGGACACTGAAGCTTTCTTT.

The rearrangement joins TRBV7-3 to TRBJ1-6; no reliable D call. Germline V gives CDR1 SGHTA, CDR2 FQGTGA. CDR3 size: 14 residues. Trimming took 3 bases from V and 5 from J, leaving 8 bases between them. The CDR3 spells CASSFGRDNSPLHF. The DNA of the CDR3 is TGTGCCAGCAGCTTCGGACGGGATAATTCACCCCTCCACTTT.

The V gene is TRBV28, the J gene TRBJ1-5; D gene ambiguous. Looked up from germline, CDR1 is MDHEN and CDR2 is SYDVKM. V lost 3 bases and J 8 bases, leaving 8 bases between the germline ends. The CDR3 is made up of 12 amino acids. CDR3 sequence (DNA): TGTGCCAGCAGTTTCAATACGGAGCCCCAGCATTTT. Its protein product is CASSFNTEPQHF.

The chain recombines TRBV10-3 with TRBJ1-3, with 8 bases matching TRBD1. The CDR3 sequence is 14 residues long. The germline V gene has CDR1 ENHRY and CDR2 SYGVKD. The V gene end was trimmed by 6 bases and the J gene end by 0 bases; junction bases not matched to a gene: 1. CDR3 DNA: TGTGCCATCAGGGGGACAGGCTCTGGAAACACCATATATTTT. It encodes CAIRGTGSGNTIYF.

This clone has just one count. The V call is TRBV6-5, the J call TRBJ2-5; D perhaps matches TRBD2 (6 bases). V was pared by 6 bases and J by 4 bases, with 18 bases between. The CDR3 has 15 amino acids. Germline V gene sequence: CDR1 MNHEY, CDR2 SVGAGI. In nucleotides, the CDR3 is TGTGCCAGCAGCCCGACTAGTACCGGTTCAGAGACCCAGTACTTC. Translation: CASSPTSTGSETQYF.

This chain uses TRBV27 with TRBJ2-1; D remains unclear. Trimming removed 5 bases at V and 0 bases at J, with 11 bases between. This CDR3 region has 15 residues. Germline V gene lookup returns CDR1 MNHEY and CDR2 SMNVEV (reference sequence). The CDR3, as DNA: TGTGCCAGCAGTCCCGACCGGAGCTCCTACAATGAGCAGTTCTTC. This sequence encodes CASSPDRSSYNEQFF.

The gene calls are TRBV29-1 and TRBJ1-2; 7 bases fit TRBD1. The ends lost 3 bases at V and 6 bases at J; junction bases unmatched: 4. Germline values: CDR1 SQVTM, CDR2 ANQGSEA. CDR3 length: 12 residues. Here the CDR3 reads CSVDDRVDGYTF. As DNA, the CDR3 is TGCAGCGTTGATGACAGGGTCGATGGCTACACCTTC.

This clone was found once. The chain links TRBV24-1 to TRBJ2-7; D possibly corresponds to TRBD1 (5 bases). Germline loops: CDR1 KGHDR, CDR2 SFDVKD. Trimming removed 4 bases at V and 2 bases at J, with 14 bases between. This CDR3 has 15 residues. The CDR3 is CATSDIRQGPYEQYF. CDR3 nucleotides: TGTGCCACCAGTGACATCCGGCAGGGCCCCTACGAGCAGTACTTC.

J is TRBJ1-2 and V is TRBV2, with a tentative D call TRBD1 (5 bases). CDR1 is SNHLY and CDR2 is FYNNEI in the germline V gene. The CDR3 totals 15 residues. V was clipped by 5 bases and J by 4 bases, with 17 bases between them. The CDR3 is CASSKGPKEGYGYTF. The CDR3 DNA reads TGTGCCAGCAGTAAGGGACCCAAGGAGGGCTATGGCTACACCTTC.

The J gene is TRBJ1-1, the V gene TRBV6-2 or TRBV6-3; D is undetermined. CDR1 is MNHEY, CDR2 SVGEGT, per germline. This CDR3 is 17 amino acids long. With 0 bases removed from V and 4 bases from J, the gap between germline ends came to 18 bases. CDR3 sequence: CASSYSIASTVRTEAFF. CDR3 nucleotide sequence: TGTGCCAGCAGTTACTCGATAGCATCTACAGTTCGCACTGAAGCTTTCTTT.

CDR3 nucleotides: TGTGCCAGCGCCCCCCGGGACAGGTCTAAACAGTACGAGCAGTACTTC. Its protein product is CASAPRDRSKQYEQYF. The chain employs TRBV7-9 and TRBJ2-7, with 8 nucleotides matching TRBD1. The V gene end was trimmed by 8 bases and the J gene end by 4 bases; junction bases not matched to a gene: 16. This CDR3 comprises 16 residues. Germline loops: CDR1 SEHNR, CDR2 FQNEAQ (reference sequence).

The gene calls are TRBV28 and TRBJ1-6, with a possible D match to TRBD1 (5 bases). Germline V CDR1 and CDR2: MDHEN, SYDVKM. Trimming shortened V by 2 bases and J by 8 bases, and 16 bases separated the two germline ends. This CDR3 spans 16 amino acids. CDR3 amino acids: CASSLPEAGIHSPLHF. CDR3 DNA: TGTGCCAGCAGTTTACCCGAAGCAGGGATCCATTCACCCCTCCACTTT.

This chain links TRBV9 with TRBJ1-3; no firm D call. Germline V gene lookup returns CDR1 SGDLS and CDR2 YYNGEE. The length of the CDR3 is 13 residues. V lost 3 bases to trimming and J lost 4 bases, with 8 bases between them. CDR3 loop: CASSAKRGNTIYF. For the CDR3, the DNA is TGTGCCAGCAGCGCGAAGAGGGGAAACACCATATATTTT.

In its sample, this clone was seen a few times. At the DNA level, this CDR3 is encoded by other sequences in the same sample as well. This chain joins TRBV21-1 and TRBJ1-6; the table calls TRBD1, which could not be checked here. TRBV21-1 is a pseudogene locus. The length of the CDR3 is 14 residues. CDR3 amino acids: CASETGRHNSPLHF. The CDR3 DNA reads TGTGCCAGCGAGACAGGTCGGCATAATTCACCCCTCCACTTT.

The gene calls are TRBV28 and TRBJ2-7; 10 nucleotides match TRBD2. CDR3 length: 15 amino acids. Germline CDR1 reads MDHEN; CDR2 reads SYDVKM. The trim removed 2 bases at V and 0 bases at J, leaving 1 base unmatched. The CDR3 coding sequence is TGTGCCAGCAGTTTAACTAGCGGGATCTCCTACGAGCAGTACTTC. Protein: CASSLTSGISYEQYF.

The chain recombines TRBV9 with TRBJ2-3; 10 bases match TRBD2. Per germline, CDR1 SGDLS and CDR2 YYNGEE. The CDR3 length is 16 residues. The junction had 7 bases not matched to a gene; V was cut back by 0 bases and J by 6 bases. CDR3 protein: CASSVVGTSDADTQYF. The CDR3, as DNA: TGTGCCAGCAGCGTAGTGGGGACTAGCGATGCGGATACGCAGTATTTT.

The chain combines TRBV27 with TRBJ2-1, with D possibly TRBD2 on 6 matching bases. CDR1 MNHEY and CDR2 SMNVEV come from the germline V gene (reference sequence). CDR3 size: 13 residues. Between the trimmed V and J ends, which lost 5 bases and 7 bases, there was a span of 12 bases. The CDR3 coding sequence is TGTGCCAGCAGTCCCAGACTAGTGAATGAGCAGTTCTTC. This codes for CASSPRLVNEQFF.

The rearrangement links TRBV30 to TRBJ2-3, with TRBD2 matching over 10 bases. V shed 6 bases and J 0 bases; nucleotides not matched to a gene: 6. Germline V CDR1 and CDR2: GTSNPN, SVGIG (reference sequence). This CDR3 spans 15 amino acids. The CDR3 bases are TGTGCCTGTGGACTAGCGGTATCTAGCACAGATACGCAGTATTTT. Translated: CACGLAVSSTDTQYF.

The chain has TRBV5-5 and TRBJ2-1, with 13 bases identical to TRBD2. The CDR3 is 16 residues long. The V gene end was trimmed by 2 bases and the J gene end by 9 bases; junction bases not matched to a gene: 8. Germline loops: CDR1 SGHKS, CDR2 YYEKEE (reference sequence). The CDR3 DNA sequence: TGTGCCAGCAGCTTTCGACTAGCGGGAGGATCAGGTGAGCAGTTCTTC. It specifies CASSFRLAGGSGEQFF.

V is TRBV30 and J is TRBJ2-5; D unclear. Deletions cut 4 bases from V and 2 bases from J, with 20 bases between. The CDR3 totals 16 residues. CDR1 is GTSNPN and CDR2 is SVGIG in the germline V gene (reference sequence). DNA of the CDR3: TGTGCCTGGACAACGCTTTCGGACCCCGGTCAAGAGACCCAGTACTTC. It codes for CAWTTLSDPGQETQYF.

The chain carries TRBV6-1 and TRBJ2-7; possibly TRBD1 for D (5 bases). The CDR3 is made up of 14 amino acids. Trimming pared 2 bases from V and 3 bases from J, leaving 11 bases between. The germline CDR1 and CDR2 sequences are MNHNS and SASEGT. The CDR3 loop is CASSERGALYEQYF. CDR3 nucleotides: TGTGCCAGCAGTGAAAGGGGTGCCCTCTACGAGCAGTACTTC.

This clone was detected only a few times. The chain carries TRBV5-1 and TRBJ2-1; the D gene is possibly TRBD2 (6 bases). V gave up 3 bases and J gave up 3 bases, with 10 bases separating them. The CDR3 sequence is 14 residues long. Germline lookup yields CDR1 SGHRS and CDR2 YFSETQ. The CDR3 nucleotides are TGCGCCAGCAGCTCAACGGGAGTCTACAATGAGCAGTTCTTC. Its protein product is CASSSTGVYNEQFF.

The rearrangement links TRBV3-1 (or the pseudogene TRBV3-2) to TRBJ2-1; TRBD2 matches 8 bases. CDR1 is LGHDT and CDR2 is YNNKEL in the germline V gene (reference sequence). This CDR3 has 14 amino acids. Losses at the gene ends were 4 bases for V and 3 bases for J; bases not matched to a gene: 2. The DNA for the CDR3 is TGTGCCAGCAGCCTAGCGGGAAGCTACAATGAGCAGTTCTTC. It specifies CASSLAGSYNEQFF.